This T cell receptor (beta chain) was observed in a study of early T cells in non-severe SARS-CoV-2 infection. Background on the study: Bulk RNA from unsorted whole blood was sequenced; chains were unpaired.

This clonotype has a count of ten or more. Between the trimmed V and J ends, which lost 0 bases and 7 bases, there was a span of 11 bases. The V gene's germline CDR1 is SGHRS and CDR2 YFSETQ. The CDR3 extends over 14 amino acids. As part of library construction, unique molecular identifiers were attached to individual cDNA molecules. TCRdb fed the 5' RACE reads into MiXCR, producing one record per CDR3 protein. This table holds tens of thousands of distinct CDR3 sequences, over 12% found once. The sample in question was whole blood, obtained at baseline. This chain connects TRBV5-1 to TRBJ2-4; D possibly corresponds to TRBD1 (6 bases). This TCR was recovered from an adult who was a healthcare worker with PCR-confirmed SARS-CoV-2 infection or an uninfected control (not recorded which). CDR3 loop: CASSLDSGENIQYF. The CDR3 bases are TGCGCCAGCAGCTTGGATTCAGGGGAGAACATTCAGTACTTC.